Listed here are 22 T cell receptor beta chains from one sample, sequenced in a study of blood T cell repertoires in COVID-19. This table comes from immunoSEQ multiplex PCR, and its TCRdb copy is limited to in-frame clones, with some not included. The sample includes about 250,000 clones, 88% of them seen just once. The sequencing sample was made of peripheral blood. Receptors were obtained from a man older than 75 with acute or convalescent COVID-19.

The rearrangement uses TRBV6-6 and TRBJ1-4, with 12 nucleotides matching TRBD1. This CDR3 is 16 amino acids long. The V segment lost 10 bases and the J segment 3 bases; nucleotides outside the gene matches: 9. The germline gives CDR1 MNHNY, CDR2 SVGAGI (reference sequence). The CDR3 spells CATLWGQGASNEKLFF. In DNA form, the CDR3 reads TGTGCCACCTTATGGGGACAGGGGGCCTCTAATGAAAAACTGTTTTTT.

The chain recombines TRBV5-8 with TRBJ1-6; weak D call: TRBD1 (6 bases). The CDR3 totals 15 residues. The V end was cut by 4 bases, the J end by 10 bases, with 18 bases between. Looked up from germline, CDR1 is SGHTS and CDR2 is YDEGEE. CDR3 nucleotides: TGTGCCAGCAGCACAGGACAGCTAGACTGGTCACCCCTCCACTTT. It encodes CASSTGQLDWSPLHF.

V gene TRBV12-3 or TRBV12-4 combines with J gene TRBJ2-1; tentative D call: TRBD2 (5 bases). V was shortened by 7 bases and J by 4 bases, with 8 bases between the two germline ends. The CDR3 length is 12 residues. The chain's CDR3 is CASTPGYNEQFF. The CDR3 DNA follows: TGTGCCAGCACCCCGGGGTACAATGAGCAGTTCTTC.

The chain carries TRBV27 and TRBJ2-1; TRBD2 agrees at 9 bases. With V trimmed by 5 bases and J by 3 bases, 8 bases remained unmatched. This CDR3 spans 16 amino acids. Germline V lookup: CDR1 MNHEY, CDR2 SMNVEV (reference sequence). For the CDR3, the DNA is TGTGCCAGCAGTCGACTACTAGCGGGTTTCTACAATGAGCAGTTCTTC. This sequence encodes CASSRLLAGFYNEQFF.

This sequence joins TRBV7-2 and TRBJ1-1; 7 bases match TRBD1. The CDR3 has 13 residues. Trimming at V came to 0 bases and at J to 11 bases, leaving 6 bases not matched to a gene. Germline V gene sequence: CDR1 SGHTA, CDR2 FQGNSA. In nucleotides, the CDR3 is TGTGCCAGCAGCTTAGCGGGGACAGACAGGGCTTTCTTT. Translating it yields CASSLAGTDRAFF.

This clone came up once. This chain uses TRBV3-1 (or the pseudogene TRBV3-2) with TRBJ2-7, with 16 positions matching TRBD2. Germline values: CDR1 LGHDT, CDR2 YNNKEL (reference sequence). This CDR3 is built from 22 residues. The V gene end was trimmed by 1 base and the J gene end by 1 base; junction bases not matched to a gene: 16. Here the CDR3 DNA reads TGTGCCAGCAGCCAAGTGGACCGTACCGGGGGACTAGCGGGAGGGCCATCCTACGAGCAGTACTTC. This gives the protein CASSQVDRTGGLAGGPSYEQYF.

This rearrangement joins TRBV19 to TRBJ2-7; TRBD1 is a possible D gene (6 bases). Between the trimmed V and J ends, which lost 8 bases and 5 bases, there was a span of 19 bases. CDR1 is LNHDA and CDR2 is SQIVND in the germline V gene (reference sequence). The CDR3 runs to 14 residues. As DNA, the CDR3 is TGTGCCAGTCACCCGGGACAACGGACCAACGAGCAGTACTTC. Translation gives CASHPGQRTNEQYF.

This clone occurred once. This rearrangement joins TRBV19 to TRBJ2-7; perhaps TRBD1 as D (6 bases). Per germline, CDR1 LNHDA and CDR2 SQIVND (reference sequence). The CDR3 is made up of 14 amino acids. V was clipped by 2 bases and J by 2 bases, with 10 bases between them. CDR3 protein: CASSINRDTYEQYF. The CDR3 nucleotides are TGTGCCAGTAGTATAAACAGGGATACCTACGAGCAGTACTTC.

The V call is TRBV3-1 (or the pseudogene TRBV3-2), the J call TRBJ2-1; D might be TRBD2 (7 bases). Trimming pared 3 bases from V and 9 bases from J, leaving 15 bases between. Per the germline V gene, CDR1 is LGHDT and CDR2 is YNNKEL (reference sequence). CDR3 length: 14 residues. CDR3 sequence reads: CASSQGGASPEQFF. The CDR3 DNA is TGTGCCAGCAGCCAGGGGGGGGCTAGTCCTGAGCAGTTCTTC.

V gene TRBV2 combines with J gene TRBJ2-7; tentative D call: TRBD2 (5 bases). This CDR3 is built from 12 residues. Per the germline V gene, CDR1 is SNHLY and CDR2 is FYNNEI. V lost 5 bases and J 8 bases, leaving 13 bases between the germline ends. The CDR3, as DNA: TGTGCCAGCAGTCCCGGGAAGCGGCAGCAGTACTTC. This translates into CASSPGKRQQYF. Variable domain in full (rest from reference TRBV2 and TRBJ2-7): EPEVTQTPSHQVTQMGQEVILRCVPISNHLYFYWYRQILGQKVEFLVSFYNNEISEKSEIFDDQFSVERPDGSNFTLKIRSTKLEDSAMYFCASSPGKRQQYFGPGTRLTVT.

This chain joins TRBV5-4 and TRBJ1-1, with D hard to call. Germline loops: CDR1 SGHNT, CDR2 YYREEE (reference sequence). The CDR3 totals 11 residues. V was shortened by 4 bases and J by 2 bases, with 3 bases between the two germline ends. The CDR3 sequence is CASSQNTEAFF. DNA of the CDR3: TGTGCCAGCAGCCAAAACACTGAAGCTTTCTTT.

This chain connects TRBV4-2 to TRBJ2-7; tentatively, D is TRBD1 (6 bases). Germline values: CDR1 LGHNA, CDR2 YNFKEQ. The V end lost 4 bases, the J end lost 3 bases, and 13 bases lay between the germline ends. This CDR3 region has 14 residues. As DNA, the CDR3 is TGTGCCAGCAGCCTAAGAACAGGGTACTACGAGCAGTACTTC. Protein sequence: CASSLRTGYYEQYF.

The chain couples TRBV11-2 to TRBJ2-1; 13 bases match TRBD2. V shed 1 base and J 7 bases; nucleotides not matched to a gene: 4. CDR1 is SGHAT, CDR2 FQNNGV, per germline. The CDR3 totals 16 residues. The CDR3 DNA reads TGTGCCAGCAGCTTAGTCGGACTAGCGGGAGTAAATGAGCAGTTCTTC. It translates to CASSLVGLAGVNEQFF.

The rearrangement joins TRBV9 to TRBJ1-2; possible D gene TRBD1, 6 bases. CDR3 length equals 17 residues. V was clipped by 2 bases and J by 5 bases, with 22 bases between them. Germline V gives CDR1 SGDLS, CDR2 YYNGEE. The CDR3 nucleotides are TGTGCCAGCAGCGTGGGACAAGGCTATGGGAGCTTATATGGCTACACCTTC. Residues: CASSVGQGYGSLYGYTF.

The chain combines TRBV5-4 with TRBJ2-7; a weak D match, TRBD1 (6 bases). The CDR3 consists of 14 residues. Trimming shortened V by 4 bases and J by 5 bases, and 16 bases separated the two germline ends. Germline CDR1 is SGHNT and CDR2 is YYREEE (reference sequence). CDR3 sequence (DNA): TGTGCCAGCAGCCCCCCAGGGGTTCGAAACGAGCAGTACTTC. Protein product: CASSPPGVRNEQYF. The entire variable domain, with the rest obtained from reference TRBV5-4 and TRBJ2-7, is as follows: ETGVTQSPTHLIKTRGQQVTLRCSSQSGHNTVSWYQQALGQGPQFIFQYYREEENGRGNFPPRFSGLQFPNYSSELNVNALELDDSALYLCASSPPGVRNEQYFGPGTRLTVT.

The chain carries TRBV7-9 and TRBJ2-7; D is uncertain. Germline lookup yields CDR1 SEHNR and CDR2 FQNEAQ (reference sequence). The ends were cut back, 3 bases at V and 1 base at J, with 10 bases in the middle. The CDR3 length is 14 residues. DNA for the CDR3: TGTGCCAGCAGCTTGTTACCTATATCCTACGAGCAGTACTTC. This translates into CASSLLPISYEQYF. Full variable domain (rest looked up from reference TRBV7-9 and TRBJ2-7): DTGVSQNPRHKITKRGQNVTFRCDPISEHNRLYWYRQTLGQGPEFLTYFQNEAQLEKSRLLSDRFSAERPKGSFSTLEIQRTEQGDSAMYLCASSLLPISYEQYFGPGTRLTVT.

The chain recombines TRBV27 with TRBJ2-2, with 10 bases that match TRBD2. Germline V gives CDR1 MNHEY, CDR2 SMNVEV (reference sequence). CDR3 length: 17 residues. J was trimmed by 7 bases and V by 3 bases; bases with no gene match: 11. Here the CDR3 reads CASSFFFLAGAGGELFF. CDR3 DNA: TGTGCCAGCAGTTTTTTTTTCCTAGCGGGAGCAGGCGGGGAGCTGTTTTTT.

The chain combines TRBV5-6 with TRBJ1-6; 9 nucleotides line up with TRBD1. This CDR3 spans 13 amino acids. The germline V gene has CDR1 SGHDT and CDR2 YYEEEE. The junction had 3 bases not matched to a gene; V was cut back by 3 bases and J by 11 bases. The CDR3 DNA follows: TGTGCCAGCAGCTCGACAGGGGGTGCACCCCTCCACTTT. It translates to CASSSTGGAPLHF.

The rearrangement joins TRBV20-1 to TRBJ1-2; TRBD1 matches at 8 bases. J gave up 3 bases and V 3 bases, and 3 bases lay outside the gene matches. This CDR3 is built from 13 residues. From germline, CDR1 is DFQATT and CDR2 SNEGSKA (reference sequence). CDR3 region: CSASGTGDYGYTF. The CDR3 DNA is TGCAGTGCTAGTGGGACAGGAGACTATGGCTACACCTTC.

The V call is TRBV7-9, the J call TRBJ1-1; no definite D call. The germline V gene encodes CDR1 SEHNR and CDR2 FQNEAQ (reference sequence). V lost 3 bases to trimming and J lost 0 bases, with 5 bases between them. The CDR3 is made up of 13 amino acids. The CDR3 nucleotides read TGTGCCAGCAGCTTTTCCATGAACACTGAAGCTTTCTTT. The encoded protein is CASSFSMNTEAFF.

CDR3 in DNA: TGTGCCAGCAGTGAAGCGAGGACAGGGAATTCACCCCTCCACTTT. It is translated as CASSEARTGNSPLHF. V is TRBV6-1 and J is TRBJ1-6, with 8 bases aligning to TRBD1. CDR1 is MNHNS, CDR2 SASEGT, per germline. The CDR3 loop spans 15 amino acids. Trimming cost V 0 bases and J 7 bases; bases outside gene matches: 2.

The chain joins TRBV3-1 (or the pseudogene TRBV3-2) to TRBJ1-2; 7 nucleotides align to TRBD1. Per germline, CDR1 LGHDT and CDR2 YNNKEL (reference sequence). Trimming took 6 bases from V and 4 from J; bases not matched to a gene: 5. This CDR3 spans 13 amino acids. CDR3 nucleotides: TGTGCCAGCAGTCTGACAGGGCTCTATGGCTACACCTTC. This gives the protein CASSLTGLYGYTF.